Listed below are T cell receptor beta chains from one sample, sequenced in a study of CD8 T cells in Susac syndrome. MiXCR, applied by TCRdb to the immunoSEQ multiplex PCR reads, yields one record per CDR3 protein. The repertoire includes tens of thousands of distinct CDR3 sequences, about 94% of them detected once, and approximately 0.45% sits in the top ten. Sequences were obtained from CD8+ T cells from PBMCs. The receptors derive from a human donor with Susac syndrome. Each CDR3 is given with its conserved first and last residue. A D gene is named only where the DNA matches it firmly. Clone size appears in some rows only: once, few, many, or a class for an expanded clone.

j_gene: TRBJ2-7; d_gene: .; v_gene: TRBV5-1; abundance: .; CDR3nt: TGCGCCAGCAGCTCAGGACAATCCTACGAGCAGTACTTC; CDR3aa: CASSSGQSYEQYF
j_gene: TRBJ2-3; d_gene: TRBD2; v_gene: TRBV7-9; abundance: .; CDR3nt: TGTGCCAGCAGCCTCCCCAGGCTAGCGGACCGCACAGATACGCAGTATTTT; CDR3aa: CASSLPRLADRTDTQYF
j_gene: TRBJ2-1; d_gene: TRBD2; v_gene: TRBV12-3/TRBV12-4; abundance: .; CDR3nt: TGTGCCAGCAGAAGGACTAGCGGGGGGTACAATGAGCAGTTCTTC; CDR3aa: CASRRTSGGYNEQFF
j_gene: TRBJ1-2; d_gene: .; v_gene: TRBV5-6; abundance: .; CDR3nt: TGTGCCAGCATGTCGAAGACAGTTGGGTTCTATGGCTACACCTTC; CDR3aa: CASMSKTVGFYGYTF
j_gene: TRBJ2-1; d_gene: TRBD2; v_gene: TRBV5-6; abundance: .; CDR3nt: TGTGCCAGCAGCTTGGCCCTAGCGGGGGGGCTAAATGAGCAGTTCTTC; CDR3aa: CASSLALAGGLNEQFF
j_gene: TRBJ2-6; d_gene: .; v_gene: TRBV27; abundance: .; CDR3nt: TGTGCCAGCAGTTCCACGCTAGGGACAATCGGATCTGGGGCCAACGTCCTGACTTTC; CDR3aa: CASSSTLGTIGSGANVLTF
j_gene: TRBJ2-7; d_gene: .; v_gene: TRBV6-1; abundance: .; CDR3nt: TGTGCCAGCAGTGAAGCAACCGGGTATAAGTACGAGCAGTACTTC; CDR3aa: CASSEATGYKYEQYF
j_gene: TRBJ2-7; d_gene: TRBD2; v_gene: TRBV27; abundance: once; CDR3nt: TGTGCCACCCCGGGGGGAGTGGTACGCGAGCAGTACTTC; CDR3aa: CATPGGVVREQYF
j_gene: TRBJ1-4; d_gene: .; v_gene: TRBV6-1; abundance: few; CDR3nt: TGTGCCAGCAGTTTGGCCAATGAAAAACTGTTTTTT; CDR3aa: CASSLANEKLFF
j_gene: TRBJ1-5; d_gene: TRBD1; v_gene: TRBV6-2/TRBV6-3; abundance: .; CDR3nt: TGTGCCAGCAGTCACGGGACAGCTAGCAATCAGCCCCAGCATTTT; CDR3aa: CASSHGTASNQPQHF
j_gene: TRBJ2-5; d_gene: .; v_gene: TRBV6-5; abundance: once; CDR3nt: TGTGCCAGCAGTTATCTATCCGAGACAGGAGAAGAGACCCAGTACTTC; CDR3aa: CASSYLSETGEETQYF
j_gene: TRBJ2-7; d_gene: .; v_gene: TRBV6-1; abundance: .; CDR3nt: TGTGCCAGCCGAAAAGGACGGCGGTCCTACGAGCAGTACTTC; CDR3aa: CASRKGRRSYEQYF
j_gene: TRBJ2-5; d_gene: .; v_gene: TRBV3-1; abundance: once; CDR3nt: TGTGCCAGCACCGGAGGAGGGCGGGAGACCCAGTACTTC; CDR3aa: CASTGGGRETQYF
j_gene: TRBJ2-5; d_gene: TRBD1; v_gene: TRBV7-2; abundance: .; CDR3nt: TGTGCCAGCAGCTCGGGACAGGGAGAGACCCAGTACTTC; CDR3aa: CASSSGQGETQYF
j_gene: TRBJ2-3; d_gene: .; v_gene: TRBV6-5; abundance: .; CDR3nt: TGTGCCAGCAGTTACGCGGGTGATACGCAGTATTTT; CDR3aa: CASSYAGDTQYF
j_gene: TRBJ2-5; d_gene: .; v_gene: TRBV2; abundance: .; CDR3nt: TGTGCCAGCACCGAAACGCGAGAGACCCAGTACTTC; CDR3aa: CASTETRETQYF
j_gene: TRBJ2-2; d_gene: .; v_gene: TRBV7-6; abundance: .; CDR3nt: TGTGCCAGCAGCAGGCCTGGCGGGCTGAACACCGGGGAGCTGTTTTTT; CDR3aa: CASSRPGGLNTGELFF
j_gene: TRBJ2-1; d_gene: TRBD1; v_gene: TRBV29-1; abundance: .; CDR3nt: TGCAGTTCCGGAGGTGGACAGGGGTTCAATGAGCAGTTCTTC; CDR3aa: CSSGGGQGFNEQFF
j_gene: TRBJ2-1; d_gene: .; v_gene: TRBV2; abundance: .; CDR3nt: TGTGCCAGCAGTGATTGGGGGGCCGGGTGGGGTGAGCAGTTCTTC; CDR3aa: CASSDWGAGWGEQFF
j_gene: TRBJ1-1; d_gene: .; v_gene: TRBV11-1; abundance: .; CDR3nt: TGTGCCAGCAGCCTCCAGGGGTGGAACACTGAAGCTTTCTTT; CDR3aa: CASSLQGWNTEAFF
j_gene: TRBJ1-5; d_gene: .; v_gene: TRBV6-1; abundance: .; CDR3nt: TGTGCCAGCAGTGAAAAGGAGGGGGACTCCAGAGGAGGACAGCCCCAGCATTTT; CDR3aa: CASSEKEGDSRGGQPQHF
j_gene: TRBJ2-3; d_gene: TRBD2; v_gene: TRBV20-1; abundance: .; CDR3nt: TGCAGTGTTTGGACTAGCGGGACGATTTCCGACACAGATACGCAGTATTTT; CDR3aa: CSVWTSGTISDTDTQYF
j_gene: TRBJ1-5; d_gene: .; v_gene: TRBV19; abundance: .; CDR3nt: TGTGCCAGTAGTACAGGCCTAGGAGGGCAGCCCCAGCATTTT; CDR3aa: CASSTGLGGQPQHF
j_gene: TRBJ2-5; d_gene: .; v_gene: TRBV6-5; abundance: .; CDR3nt: TGTGCCAGCAGTTACTCGTCACTTAGGGAGACCCAGTACTTC; CDR3aa: CASSYSSLRETQYF
j_gene: TRBJ1-3; d_gene: .; v_gene: TRBV6-5; abundance: .; CDR3nt: TGTGCCAGCACAGCTGGAAACACCATATATTTT; CDR3aa: CASTAGNTIYF
j_gene: TRBJ1-1; d_gene: .; v_gene: TRBV6-5; abundance: once; CDR3nt: TGTGCCAGCAGTTACTCGGAAGGGCCAAACACTGAAGCTTTCTTT; CDR3aa: CASSYSEGPNTEAFF
j_gene: TRBJ2-2; d_gene: TRBD2; v_gene: TRBV4-2; abundance: .; CDR3nt: TGTGCCAGCAGCCAAGAGGGGACTAGCGGGGGTTCGAACACCGGGGAGCTGTTTTTT; CDR3aa: CASSQEGTSGGSNTGELFF
j_gene: TRBJ2-1; d_gene: TRBD2; v_gene: TRBV7-9; abundance: .; CDR3nt: TGTGCCAGCAGCTTAGCGACTAGCGGATACAATGAGCAGTTCTTC; CDR3aa: CASSLATSGYNEQFF
j_gene: TRBJ2-6; d_gene: TRBD1; v_gene: TRBV27; abundance: .; CDR3nt: TGTGCCAGCAGTTCCCGACAGGGGGCTGGGGCCAACGTCCTGACTTTC; CDR3aa: CASSSRQGAGANVLTF
j_gene: TRBJ2-1; d_gene: TRBD2; v_gene: TRBV12-3/TRBV12-4; abundance: .; CDR3nt: TGTGCCAGCAGTACGGGACTAGGCCCATACAATGAGCAGTTCTTC; CDR3aa: CASSTGLGPYNEQFF
j_gene: TRBJ2-3; d_gene: .; v_gene: TRBV20-1; abundance: .; CDR3nt: TGCAGTGCTATTCCCGGGACCTCGGAAATTGATACGCAGTATTTT; CDR3aa: CSAIPGTSEIDTQYF
j_gene: TRBJ1-1; d_gene: .; v_gene: TRBV27; abundance: .; CDR3nt: TGTGCCAGCAGTCCAAGAGGACGGGGGAACACTGAAGCTTTCTTT; CDR3aa: CASSPRGRGNTEAFF
j_gene: TRBJ1-3; d_gene: .; v_gene: TRBV4-2; abundance: .; CDR3nt: TGTGCCAGCAGCCAAGAACCCCAGTCGGGAAACACCATATATTTT; CDR3aa: CASSQEPQSGNTIYF
j_gene: TRBJ2-7; d_gene: TRBD2; v_gene: TRBV7-9; abundance: .; CDR3nt: TGTGCCAGCAGCCCAGTGGGAGGGGCTGATACCTACGAGCAGTACTTC; CDR3aa: CASSPVGGADTYEQYF
j_gene: TRBJ2-2; d_gene: TRBD2; v_gene: TRBV29-1; abundance: .; CDR3nt: TGCAGCGTTGAACTAGCGGGAGGGCCATACACCGGGGAGCTGTTTTTT; CDR3aa: CSVELAGGPYTGELFF
j_gene: TRBJ2-3; d_gene: TRBD1; v_gene: TRBV30; abundance: once; CDR3nt: TGTGCCTGGAGTTACAGGGGAGTAGATACGCAGTATTTT; CDR3aa: CAWSYRGVDTQYF
j_gene: TRBJ2-7; d_gene: TRBD2; v_gene: TRBV30; abundance: .; CDR3nt: TGTGCCTGGAGAGCAGCGGGAGGGCCCAACGAGCAGTACTTC; CDR3aa: CAWRAAGGPNEQYF
j_gene: TRBJ2-7; d_gene: .; v_gene: TRBV20-1; abundance: .; CDR3nt: TGCAGTGCTAGAGATGCACAGAGCTCCTACGAGCAGTACTTC; CDR3aa: CSARDAQSSYEQYF
j_gene: TRBJ2-1; d_gene: .; v_gene: TRBV4-2; abundance: .; CDR3nt: TGTGCCAGCAGCCAAGTGGACTACAATGAGCAGTTCTTC; CDR3aa: CASSQVDYNEQFF
j_gene: TRBJ1-1; d_gene: TRBD1; v_gene: TRBV12-3/TRBV12-4; abundance: .; CDR3nt: TGTGCCAGCAGTTTCGGCGCAGGGGGCGCCGCCACTGAAGCTTTCTTT; CDR3aa: CASSFGAGGAATEAFF